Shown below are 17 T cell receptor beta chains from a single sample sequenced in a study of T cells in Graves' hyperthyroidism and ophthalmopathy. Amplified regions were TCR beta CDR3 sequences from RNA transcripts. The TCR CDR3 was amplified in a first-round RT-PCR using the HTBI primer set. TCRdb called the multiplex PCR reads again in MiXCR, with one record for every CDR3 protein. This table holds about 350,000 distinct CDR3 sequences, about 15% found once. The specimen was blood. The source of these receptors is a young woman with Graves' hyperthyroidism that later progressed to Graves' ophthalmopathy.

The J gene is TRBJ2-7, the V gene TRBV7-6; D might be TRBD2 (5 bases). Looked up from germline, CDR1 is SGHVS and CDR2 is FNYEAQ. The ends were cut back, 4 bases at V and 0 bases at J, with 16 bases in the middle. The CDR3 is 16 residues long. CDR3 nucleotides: TGTGCCAGCAGCTATACCCGCGGGTCCTACTCCTACGAGCAGTACTTC. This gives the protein CASSYTRGSYSYEQYF.

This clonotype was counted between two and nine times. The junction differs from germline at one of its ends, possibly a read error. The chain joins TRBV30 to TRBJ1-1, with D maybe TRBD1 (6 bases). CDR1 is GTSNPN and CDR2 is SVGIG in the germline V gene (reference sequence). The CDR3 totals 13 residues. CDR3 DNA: TGTGCCTGGAGCCAAACAGGGATCACTGAAGCTTCCTTT. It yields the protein CAWSQTGITEASF.

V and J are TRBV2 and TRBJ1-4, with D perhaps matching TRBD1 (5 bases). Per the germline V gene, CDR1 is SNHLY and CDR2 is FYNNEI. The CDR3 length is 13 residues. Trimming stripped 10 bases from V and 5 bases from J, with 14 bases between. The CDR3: CANAGGRNEKLFF. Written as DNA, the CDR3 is TGTGCCAACGCGGGGGGAAGAAATGAAAAACTGTTTTTT.

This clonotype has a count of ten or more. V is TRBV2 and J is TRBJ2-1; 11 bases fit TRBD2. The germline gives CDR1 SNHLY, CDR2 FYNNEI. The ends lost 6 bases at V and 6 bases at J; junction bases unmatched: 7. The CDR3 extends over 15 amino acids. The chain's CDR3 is CASSASGRNGNEQFF. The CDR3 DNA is TGTGCCAGCAGCGCTAGCGGGAGGAATGGCAATGAGCAGTTCTTC.

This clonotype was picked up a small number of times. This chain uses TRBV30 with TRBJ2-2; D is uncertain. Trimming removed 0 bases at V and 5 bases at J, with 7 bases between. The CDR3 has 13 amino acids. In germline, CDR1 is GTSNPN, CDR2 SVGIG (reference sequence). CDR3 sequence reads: CAWSVLATGELFF. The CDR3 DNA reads TGTGCCTGGAGTGTTTTAGCTACCGGGGAGCTGTTTTTT.

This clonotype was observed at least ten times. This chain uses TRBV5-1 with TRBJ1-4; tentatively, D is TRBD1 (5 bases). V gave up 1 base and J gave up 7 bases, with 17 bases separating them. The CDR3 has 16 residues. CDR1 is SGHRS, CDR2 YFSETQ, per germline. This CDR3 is CASSLQGAGVGEKLFF. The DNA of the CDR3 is TGCGCCAGCAGCTTGCAGGGTGCGGGCGTAGGTGAAAAACTGTTTTTT.

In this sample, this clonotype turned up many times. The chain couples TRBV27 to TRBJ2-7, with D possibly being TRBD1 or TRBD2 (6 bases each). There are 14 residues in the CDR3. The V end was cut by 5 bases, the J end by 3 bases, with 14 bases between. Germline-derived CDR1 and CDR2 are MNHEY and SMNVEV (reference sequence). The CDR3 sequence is CASSLQGRLYEQYF. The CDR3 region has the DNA TGTGCCAGCAGTCTCCAGGGGAGGCTCTACGAGCAGTACTTC.

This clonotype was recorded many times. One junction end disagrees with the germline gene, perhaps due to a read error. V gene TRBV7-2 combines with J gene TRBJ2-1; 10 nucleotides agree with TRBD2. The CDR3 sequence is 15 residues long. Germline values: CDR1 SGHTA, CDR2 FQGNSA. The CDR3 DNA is TGTGCCAGCAGCCTAGCGGGAGCTGGATACAATGAGCAGTTCTTC. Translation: CASSLAGAGYNEQFF.

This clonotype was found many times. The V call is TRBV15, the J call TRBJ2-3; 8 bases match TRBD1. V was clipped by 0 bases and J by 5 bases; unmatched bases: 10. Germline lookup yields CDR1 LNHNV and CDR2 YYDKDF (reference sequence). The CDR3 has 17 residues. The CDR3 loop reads CATSRDFGRQGIDTQYF. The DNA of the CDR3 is TGTGCCACCAGCAGAGATTTTGGTCGACAGGGGATAGATACGCAGTATTTT.

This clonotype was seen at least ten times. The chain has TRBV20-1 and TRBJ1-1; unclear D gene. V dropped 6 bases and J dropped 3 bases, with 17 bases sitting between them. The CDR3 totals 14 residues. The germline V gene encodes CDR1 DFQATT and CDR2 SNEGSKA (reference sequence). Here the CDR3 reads CSAPGWGGYTEAFF. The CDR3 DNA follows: TGCAGTGCGCCGGGCTGGGGTGGATACACTGAAGCTTTCTTT.

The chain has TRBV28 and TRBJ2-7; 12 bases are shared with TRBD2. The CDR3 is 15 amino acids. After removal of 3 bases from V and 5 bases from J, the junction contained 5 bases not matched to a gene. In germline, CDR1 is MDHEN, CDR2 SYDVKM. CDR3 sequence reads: CASSFWTSGKDEQYF. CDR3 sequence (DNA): TGTGCCAGCAGTTTCTGGACTAGCGGGAAGGACGAGCAGTACTTC.

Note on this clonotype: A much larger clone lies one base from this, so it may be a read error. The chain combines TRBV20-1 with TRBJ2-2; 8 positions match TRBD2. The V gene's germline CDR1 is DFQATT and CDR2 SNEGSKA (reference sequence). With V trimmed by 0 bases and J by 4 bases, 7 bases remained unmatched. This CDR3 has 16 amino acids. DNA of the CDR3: TGCAGTGCTAGAGAGGAGGTAGCGGGGAGCACCGGGGAGCTGTTTTTT. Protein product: CSAREEVAGSTGELFF.

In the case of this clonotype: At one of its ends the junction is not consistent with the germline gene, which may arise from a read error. The CDR3 bases are TGCAGTGCTAGACCAGGACAGGTACAGAACACTGAAGCCTTCTTT. It translates to CSARPGQVQNTEAFF. The V gene is TRBV20-1, the J gene TRBJ1-1; 7 bases align to TRBD1. In germline, CDR1 is DFQATT, CDR2 SNEGSKA (reference sequence). CDR3 size: 15 residues.

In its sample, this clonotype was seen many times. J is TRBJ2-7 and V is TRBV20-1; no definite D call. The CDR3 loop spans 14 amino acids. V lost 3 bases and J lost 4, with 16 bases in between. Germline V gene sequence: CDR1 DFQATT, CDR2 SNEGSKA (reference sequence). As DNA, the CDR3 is TGCAGTGCTAGTGGTCGAATAGACCCATACGAGCAGTACTTC. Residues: CSASGRIDPYEQYF.

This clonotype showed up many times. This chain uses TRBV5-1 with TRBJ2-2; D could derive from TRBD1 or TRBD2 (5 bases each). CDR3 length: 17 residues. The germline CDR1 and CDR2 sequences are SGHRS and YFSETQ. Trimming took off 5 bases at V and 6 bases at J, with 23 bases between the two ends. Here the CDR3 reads CASRLPGTVYTAGELFF. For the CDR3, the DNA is TGCGCCAGCAGGTTACCCGGGACGGTGTACACCGCCGGGGAGCTGTTTTTT.

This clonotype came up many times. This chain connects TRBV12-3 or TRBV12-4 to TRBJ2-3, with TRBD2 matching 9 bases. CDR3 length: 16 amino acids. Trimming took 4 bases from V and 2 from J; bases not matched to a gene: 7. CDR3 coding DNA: TGTGCCAGCAGTTCAATAGCGGGGGCCGACACAGATACGCAGTATTTT. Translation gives CASSSIAGADTDTQYF.

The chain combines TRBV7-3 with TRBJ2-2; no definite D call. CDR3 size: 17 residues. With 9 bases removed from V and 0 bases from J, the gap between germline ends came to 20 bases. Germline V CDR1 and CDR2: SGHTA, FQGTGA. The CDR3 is CARETVEKAPNTGELFF. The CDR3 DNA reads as TGTGCCAGAGAAACGGTTGAAAAGGCTCCGAACACCGGGGAGCTGTTTTTT.